This TCR beta chain was obtained from a study of neurological immune-mediated disorders. Notes on the study in general: A possible signature was seen in one related-CDR3 cluster, into which phylogenetic grouping placed the repertoires of 18 of 34 multiple sclerosis patients. Clinical features showed no association with the multiple sclerosis repertoire cluster, and MRI features showed none either.

The CDR3 covers 14 residues. Per germline, CDR1 DFQATT and CDR2 SNEGSKA (reference sequence). Comment on this clonotype: What it recognizes is unknown. A much larger clone lies one base from this, so it may be a read error.

5'RACE with 10-nucleotide random UMIs generated the cDNA. Via MiXCR, TCRdb re-called the 5' RACE reads, giving one row per CDR3 protein. The sample includes roughly 60,000 distinct CDR3 sequences, 3.5% to 4.5% of them seen just once. Sequenced: PBMCs. J is TRBJ1-3 and V is TRBV20-1; TRBD1 agrees at 11 bases. The clonotype was recovered from a woman in her fifties or sixties with multiple sclerosis. CDR3 residues: CSAMDRGLGKTIYF. In DNA, the CDR3 is TGCAGTGCAATGGACAGGGGGCTTGGAAAAACCATATATTTT.